This is a list of T cell receptor beta chains from one sample in a study of blood T cell repertoires in COVID-19. Clones were read by immunoSEQ multiplex PCR, and TCRdb kept only the in-frame ones, dropping some. Here the sample spans around 20,000 clones, about 91% being singletons. Sequenced: peripheral blood. These receptors came from a man between 65 and 85 years old with active COVID-19. CDR3s include the opening cysteine and the closing phenylalanine or tryptophan. The D gene is left open where the match is weak. A row's size may be missing; if present it is once, few, many or a size class.

TRBV4-3,TRBD1,-,TRBJ2-6,CASSQDRDRRSGANVLTF,TGCGCCAGCAGCCAAGATAGGGACAGGCGCTCTGGGGCCAACGTCCTGACTTTC
TRBV6-5,TRBD2,-,TRBJ2-7,CASSYPAGGEQYF,TGTGCCAGCAGTTACCCAGCGGGAGGTGAGCAGTACTTC
TRBV28,-,-,TRBJ2-7,CASSGRGGVLHEQYF,TGTGCCAGCAGTGGTAGGGGGGGCGTTCTTCACGAGCAGTACTTC
TRBV29-1,TRBD2,-,TRBJ2-7,CSVALAGSYEQYF,TGCAGCGTTGCTCTAGCGGGGTCCTACGAGCAGTACTTC
TRBV4-3,-,-,TRBJ2-2,CASSQESGTGELFF,TGCGCCAGCAGCCAAGAGAGCGGCACCGGGGAGCTGTTTTTT
TRBV10-3,-,-,TRBJ1-2,CAISEDRRVDGYTF,TGTGCCATCAGTGAGGATAGGAGAGTAGATGGCTACACCTTC
TRBV7-2,TRBD2,-,TRBJ2-1,CASSLGLAENNEQFF,TGTGCCAGCAGCTTAGGACTAGCGGAGAACAATGAGCAGTTCTTC
TRBV6-2/TRBV6-3,-,-,TRBJ2-5,CASSYSAGMETQYF,TGTGCCAGCAGTTACTCGGCAGGGATGGAGACCCAGTACTTC
TRBV5-1,TRBD1,-,TRBJ1-2,CASRTTGTGGRGYTF,TGCGCCAGCAGAACGACCGGGACAGGGGGTCGGGGCTACACCTTC
TRBV12-3/TRBV12-4,-,-,TRBJ1-2,CASSFQDNYGYTF,TGTGCCAGCAGTTTCCAGGATAACTATGGCTACACCTTC
TRBV6-5,-,-,TRBJ2-5,CASRDFNQETQYF,TGTGCCAGCAGGGACTTTAACCAAGAGACCCAGTACTTC
TRBV4-3,TRBD2,-,TRBJ2-1,CASSQEGAGGTYNEQFF,TGCGCCAGCAGCCAAGAGGGGGCGGGAGGGACCTACAATGAGCAGTTCTTC
TRBV5-4,TRBD2,-,TRBJ2-1,CASSIPTSGKNEQFF,TGTGCCAGCAGCATCCCGACTAGCGGGAAAAATGAGCAGTTCTTC
TRBV9,-,-,TRBJ2-3,CASSRGPSTDTQYF,TGTGCCAGCAGCCGAGGTCCTAGCACAGATACGCAGTATTTT
TRBV19,TRBD1,-,TRBJ2-3,CASRSRGQGATDTQYF,TGTGCCAGTAGGTCCAGGGGACAGGGGGCCACAGATACGCAGTATTTT
TRBV7-8,TRBD1,-,TRBJ2-1,CASSTDRGLSYNEQFF,TGTGCCAGCAGCACAGACAGGGGCCTCTCCTACAATGAGCAGTTCTTC
TRBV28,-,-,TRBJ2-3,CASSLNTGSTDTQYF,TGTGCCAGCAGTTTAAATACAGGAAGCACAGATACGCAGTATTTT
TRBV5-4,-,-,TRBJ2-5,CASSLDQDSQYF,TGTGCCAGCAGCTTGGATCAGGACTCGCAGTACTTC
TRBV30,TRBD1,-,TRBJ2-7,CAWSGQDSYEQYF,TGTGCCTGGAGCGGACAGGATTCCTACGAGCAGTACTTC
TRBV9,-,few,TRBJ1-5,CASSVGTGFNQPQHF,TGTGCCAGCAGCGTTGGAACAGGGTTCAATCAGCCCCAGCATTTT
TRBV7-6,-,-,TRBJ2-1,CASSLGQVVENEQFF,TGTGCCAGCAGCTTAGGGCAGGTCGTTGAGAATGAGCAGTTCTTC
TRBV30,TRBD2,-,TRBJ2-5,CAWSVGLAGGKETQYF,TGTGCCTGGAGTGTCGGACTAGCGGGGGGAAAAGAGACCCAGTACTTC
TRBV30,TRBD2,-,TRBJ2-3,CAWSASGSHTDTQYF,TGTGCCTGGAGTGCTAGCGGGAGCCACACAGATACGCAGTATTTT
TRBV4-1,TRBD1,-,TRBJ1-4,CASSRTGTNEKLFF,TGCGCCAGCAGCCGGACAGGGACTAATGAAAAACTGTTTTTT
TRBV7-8,-,-,TRBJ1-5,CASSPKGGARDLNQPQHF,TGTGCCAGCAGCCCCAAAGGTGGAGCACGGGATCTGAATCAGCCCCAGCATTTT
TRBV5-6,TRBD1,-,TRBJ1-1,CASSSGQGSYSGTEAFF,TGTGCCAGCAGCTCGGGACAGGGGTCATATTCTGGCACTGAAGCTTTCTTT
TRBV7-8,TRBD2,-,TRBJ2-1,CASSLRREVSYNEQFF,TGTGCCAGCAGCTTAAGGCGGGAGGTCTCCTACAATGAGCAGTTCTTC
TRBV11-2,TRBD1,-,TRBJ2-1,CASSPDRGMQNEQFF,TGTGCCAGCAGCCCCGACAGGGGGATGCAGAATGAGCAGTTCTTC
TRBV19,-,-,TRBJ1-1,CASSSLGQNTEAFF,TGTGCCAGTAGCTCCCTCGGACAGAACACTGAAGCTTTCTTT
TRBV7-8,-,-,TRBJ2-7,CASSSLVARKGVEQYF,TGTGCCAGCAGCTCCTTAGTAGCCCGGAAGGGGGTCGAGCAGTACTTC
TRBV14,-,-,TRBJ1-1,CASSQGSSGHRDTEAFF,TGTGCCAGCAGCCAAGGTTCCTCAGGACACAGAGACACTGAAGCTTTCTTT
TRBV28,TRBD1,-,TRBJ2-7,CASSLWGQGSYEQYF,TGTGCCAGCAGTTTATGGGGACAGGGGTCCTACGAGCAGTACTTC
TRBV6-2/TRBV6-3,TRBD2,-,TRBJ2-7,CASSYSGRTRYEQYF,TGTGCCAGCAGTTACAGCGGGAGAACTAGATACGAGCAGTACTTC
TRBV6-2/TRBV6-3,TRBD1,-,TRBJ1-2,CASSSRDSPYGYTF,TGTGCCAGCAGTTCCCGGGACAGTCCCTATGGCTACACCTTC
TRBV19,TRBD1,-,TRBJ2-7,CASSGQGSSYEQYF,TGTGCCAGTAGTGGACAGGGGAGCTCCTACGAGCAGTACTTC
TRBV5-4,TRBD2,-,TRBJ2-1,CASSLDGGGAGEQFF,TGTGCCAGCAGCTTGGATGGCGGGGGGGCTGGGGAGCAGTTCTTC